This passage covers 5 T cell receptor beta chains from one sample sequenced in a study of T cell changes during pregnancy in multiple sclerosis. The data were produced by immunoSEQ multiplex PCR, yet TCRdb's version contains in-frame clones alone and is incomplete. In the table there are 45,000 or so clones, about 91% of which are singletons. The input for sequencing was CD8+ T cells from peripheral blood mononuclear cells, taken after pregnancy. The receptors here all came from a female donor with multiple sclerosis, enrolled in a pregnancy study.

The CDR3 DNA is TGTGCCAGCAGCTTTTACTCGACAGGGCGATTACAAGAGACCCAGTACTTC. Encoded protein: CASSFYSTGRLQETQYF. V gene TRBV7-2 combines with J gene TRBJ2-5; 7 positions match TRBD1. Per germline, CDR1 SGHTA and CDR2 FQGNSA. The V gene end was trimmed by 3 bases and the J gene end by 2 bases; junction bases not matched to a gene: 12. The CDR3 is 17 residues long.

This clone appeared once. This chain's CDR3 is CASSYDGGLEAFF. In DNA form, the CDR3 reads TGTGCCAGCAGTTACGATGGAGGCCTTGAAGCTTTCTTT. The chain is built from TRBV6-5 and TRBJ1-1; D call uncertain. This CDR3 comprises 13 residues. CDR1 is MNHEY and CDR2 is SVGAGI in the germline V gene. Trimming stripped 2 bases from V and 7 bases from J, with 11 bases between.

The gene calls are TRBV11-3 and TRBJ2-1; D perhaps matches TRBD2 (5 bases). CDR1 and CDR2 (germline): SGHNT, YENEEA. V shed 3 bases and J shed 5 bases, with 8 bases lying between them. There are 13 residues in the CDR3. The DNA of the CDR3 is TGTGCCAGCAGCTTTACTAGGGACAATGAGCAGTTCTTC. The encoded protein is CASSFTRDNEQFF.

The chain is built from TRBV5-6 and TRBJ2-3; no clear D. The germline V and J ends were trimmed by 0 bases and 9 bases, with 5 bases remaining between them. Germline CDR1 reads SGHDT; CDR2 reads YYEEEE. This CDR3 comprises 11 residues. For the CDR3, the DNA is TGTGCCAGCAGCTTGGGGCAGACGCAGTATTTT. Amino acid sequence: CASSLGQTQYF.

This sequence joins TRBV25-1 and TRBJ2-1; a weak D match, TRBD2 (6 bases). The CDR3 has 13 residues. V was shortened by 7 bases and J by 6 bases, with 13 bases between the two germline ends. The germline gives CDR1 MGHDK, CDR2 SYGVNS. The CDR3 spells CASKGTGLNEQFF. DNA of the CDR3: TGTGCCAGCAAGGGAACGGGACTCAATGAGCAGTTCTTC.